This T cell receptor beta chain was documented in a study of blood T cell repertoires in COVID-19 (dated by TCRdb to the early 2020s). Concerning the study at large: Samples from collaborators originated in the United States, Italy and Spain and spanned both the acute and convalescent phases of COVID-19. The prospective study material was composed of cDNA or gDNA derived from T cells, B-cell-depleted T cells, or PBMCs. Deeply sampled blood TCRbeta repertoires from subjects exposed to, actively infected with, or recovered from COVID-19 were included in the dataset. The repertoires were released in a freely available public database intended as a resource for research on the immune response to SARS-CoV-2. The samples were drawn from the first 160 participants of the ongoing ImmuneRACE study and from some 1,300 subjects provided by 6 global collaborators. The sample metadata nearly always contained a de-identified subject ID, COVID-19 status, age in years and sex. HLA class I and class II types, where available, came from metadata supplied by the sample provider rather than from assay-based typing. The paper's findings and limits, for the study overall: Clinical and demographic metadata were provided uncurated, with the amount varying by source and participant.

Concerning this clone: Its antigen remains unidentified. Base qualities were left out, and no much larger clone turns up one base away.

The CDR3 runs 14 residues from the cysteine to the phenylalanine. The kept DNA is CDR3 alone, 42 bases in frame from the first base. Looking up the germline V gene (reference sequence) yields CDR1 GTSNPN and CDR2 SVGIG. V is cut by 1 base and J by 0 bases, and the space between the germline ends is 6 bases. TCRbeta CDR3 regions were amplified from genomic DNA by means of the immunoSEQ Assay, a bias-controlled multiplex PCR. The source study handled its data this way. The number of nucleated cells in each sample was estimated by amplification of reference gene primers within the assay. To quantify the absolute abundance of each unique TCRbeta CDR3 rearrangement, sequence reads were collapsed and filtered. For each sample, productive Simpson clonality was calculated as the square root of Simpson's diversity index across productive rearrangements. TCRdb holds this immuneACCESS table with in-frame rearrangements only. Some clones are missing; in checked studies, unresolved V genes explain under half, and the rest has no known cause. D and trimming come from the DNA, and the V and J calls and clone size come from that table. A total of approximately 290,000 clones appear in this sample, roughly 88% of them only once. Of the sample, more than 3.5% falls within the top ten clones.

Participants in the prospective study were aged about 18 to 95 years, lived in 20 to 25 United States geographic areas, and enrolled through a virtual design. To assign participants to cohorts, the prospective study relied on clinical history that participants themselves reported in a screening survey and a study questionnaire. Recovered participants in ImmuneRACE Cohort 3 were defined as having two consecutive negative NP/OP PCR tests, clearance from a healthcare professional, or resolution of symptoms. In the prospective study, whole blood, serum and a nasopharyngeal or oropharyngeal swab were collected from each participant by mobile phlebotomists. Prospective study participants could optionally give additional blood draws and questionnaires over an approximately two-month period. Before DNA extraction, blood samples from the prospective study were shipped at room temperature or frozen.

The origin of this receptor is a woman in her thirties who had recovered from COVID-19. The sample taken for sequencing was PBMCs or T cells enriched from blood (not recorded which). The chain was built from TRBV30 and TRBJ2-2; the D gene cannot be resolved reliably. The bases are TGTGCCTGGAGTGGGGCAGCGAACACCGGGGAGCTGTTTTTT. Translated, it gives CAWSGAANTGELFF.